This T cell receptor (beta chain) stems from a study of T cells after yellow fever vaccination. The CDR3 is 17 residues long. CDR1 is KGHDR, CDR2 SFDVKD, per germline. Trimming removed 4 bases from V and 6 bases from J; junction bases left unmatched: 8. From the 5' RACE reads, TCRdb called clonotypes with MiXCR, one entry per CDR3 protein. The sample has 300,000 to 400,000 distinct CDR3 sequences; around an eighth are singletons. This clonotype has a count of ten or more. Its specificity is not known. Overall study findings and caveats: The bulk population could contribute abundant contaminating clonotypes to FACS-sorted repertoires. Some clonotypes were seen in both the CD4 and the CD8 compartments. These made up a small share and likely arose from convergent recombination. Re-detected after boosting: most primary clones, 96% of CD4 and about 85% of CD8.

Sample: CD4+ T cells sorted from PBMCs, taken 15 days after the yellow fever booster vaccination. The TCR sequence derives from a man younger than 35 who received the YFV17D yellow fever vaccine. V gene TRBV24-1 combines with J gene TRBJ2-3, with 14 bases that match TRBD2. CDR3 protein: CATSDPTSGGAWDTQYF. CDR3 DNA sequence: TGTGCCACCAGTGACCCGACTAGCGGGGGGGCATGGGATACGCAGTATTTT.